These 24 T cell receptor beta chains came from one sample sequenced in a study of blood T cell repertoires in COVID-19. TCRdb's table, derived via immunoSEQ multiplex PCR, lists solely in-frame clones and lacks some. This sample has about 89,000 clones, with 72% found just once. Material for sequencing was peripheral blood. The source is a woman older than 75 with acute or convalescent COVID-19.

The V and J genes are TRBV7-3 and TRBJ1-1; TRBD1 aligns across 8 bases. The germline V gene has CDR1 SGHTA and CDR2 FQGTGA. The CDR3 runs to 13 residues. V dropped 5 bases and J dropped 4; count of bases not matched to a gene: 3. CDR3 residues: CASSNTGGTEAFF. The CDR3 bases are TGTGCCAGCAGCAACACAGGGGGCACTGAAGCTTTCTTT.

This clone was found once. The chain links TRBV18 to TRBJ1-3; 8 bases are shared with TRBD1. The germline V gene encodes CDR1 KGHSH and CDR2 LQKENI. CDR3 size: 15 residues. Trimming removed 1 base from V and 3 bases from J; junction bases left unmatched: 2. CDR3 amino acids: CASSPRTGGGNTIYF. CDR3 in DNA: TGTGCCAGCTCACCACGAACAGGGGGTGGAAACACCATATATTTT.

This chain links TRBV5-4 with TRBJ2-1; 12 bases line up with TRBD2. Per germline, CDR1 SGHNT and CDR2 YYREEE (reference sequence). With V trimmed by 5 bases and J by 7 bases, 16 bases remained unmatched. The CDR3 is made up of 18 amino acids. In DNA, the CDR3 is TGTGCCAGCAGTCCGGGACAGGGGAGACTAGCGGGGGATAATGAGCAGTTCTTC. Its translation is CASSPGQGRLAGDNEQFF.

J is TRBJ1-1 and V is TRBV29-1; D gene ambiguous. CDR3 size: 10 residues. Germline loops: CDR1 SQVTM, CDR2 ANQGSEA. Trimming cost V 3 bases and J 11 bases, with 10 bases left between them. The CDR3 bases are TGCAGCGTTGATTCAGACTGGGCTTTCTTT. Protein: CSVDSDWAFF. Full variable domain (rest looked up from reference TRBV29-1 and TRBJ1-1): SAVISQKPSRDICQRGTSLTIQCQVDSQVTMMFWYRQQPGQSLTLIATANQGSEATYESGFVIDKFPISRPNLTFSTLTVSNMSPEDSSIYLCSVDSDWAFFGQGTRLTVV.

The CDR3 sequence: CASSSSGQNYEQYF. The CDR3 DNA reads as TGTGCCAGCAGCTCAAGCGGCCAGAACTACGAGCAGTACTTC. J is TRBJ2-7 and V is TRBV4-2; TRBD2 is a possible D gene (5 bases). Looked up from germline, CDR1 is LGHNA and CDR2 is YNFKEQ. CDR3 length: 14 residues. Trimming cost V 5 bases and J 3 bases, with 14 bases left between them.

Only a few counts were recorded for this clone. The rearrangement joins TRBV7-3 to TRBJ1-2, with 7 bases aligning to TRBD1. This CDR3 has 15 residues. The trim removed 1 base at V and 3 bases at J, leaving 5 bases unmatched. Germline V gene lookup returns CDR1 SGHTA and CDR2 FQGTGA. CDR3 in amino acids: CASSLMAGGYYGYTF. Written as DNA, the CDR3 is TGTGCCAGCAGCTTAATGGCAGGGGGATACTATGGCTACACCTTC. Full variable domain (rest looked up from reference TRBV7-3 and TRBJ1-2): GAGVSQTPSNKVTEKGKYVELRCDPISGHTALYWYRQSLGQGPEFLIYFQGTGAADDSGLPNDRFFAVRPEGSVSTLKIQRTERGDSAVYLCASSLMAGGYYGYTFGSGTRLTVV.

V is TRBV9 and J is TRBJ1-2; possibly TRBD1 for D (5 bases). Germline V gives CDR1 SGDLS, CDR2 YYNGEE. The CDR3 totals 13 residues. V lost 2 bases, J lost 7 bases, and 12 bases lay in between. The CDR3 DNA reads TGTGCCAGCAGCGTTTCAGGAGGGACTGGCTACACCTTC. Translated: CASSVSGGTGYTF.

The V gene is TRBV12-3 or TRBV12-4, the J gene TRBJ1-2; D gene ambiguous. The CDR3 is 12 residues long. Trimming removed 6 bases at V and 4 bases at J, with 9 bases between. CDR3 DNA: TGTGCCAGCAGCAGCGCCCGCTATGGCTACACCTTC. Translating it yields CASSSARYGYTF.

The J gene is TRBJ2-5, the V gene TRBV3-1 (or the pseudogene TRBV3-2), with a possible D match to TRBD2 (5 bases). Trimming took 1 base from V and 5 from J, leaving 5 bases between them. The CDR3 contains 12 residues. CDR1 and CDR2 from the germline V gene are LGHDT and YNNKEL (reference sequence). The CDR3 nucleotides read TGTGCCAGCAGCCAAGGAGGGGAGACCCAGTACTTC. The encoded protein is CASSQGGETQYF.

The chain employs TRBV28 and TRBJ1-1; 9 nucleotides line up with TRBD1. V trimming: 3 bases; J trimming: 5 bases; junction bases outside the gene matches: 10. The germline gives CDR1 MDHEN, CDR2 SYDVKM. CDR3 size: 16 residues. Here the CDR3 reads CASSLVAGTGTTEAFF. DNA for the CDR3: TGTGCCAGCAGTTTGGTCGCCGGGACAGGGACGACTGAAGCTTTCTTT.

This chain links TRBV6-5 with TRBJ1-3; D might be TRBD1 (5 bases). The CDR3 is 13 residues long. The V gene's germline CDR1 is MNHEY and CDR2 SVGAGI. V shed 7 bases and J shed 5 bases, with 12 bases lying between them. CDR3 bases: TGTGCCAGCAAAGAGGGACTAAGAAACACCATATATTTT. The encoded protein is CASKEGLRNTIYF.

The chain combines TRBV5-1 with TRBJ2-5, with D possibly being TRBD1 (6 bases). The CDR3 covers 16 residues. Germline CDR1 is SGHRS and CDR2 is YFSETQ. Trimming took 6 bases from V and 0 from J, leaving 18 bases between them. The CDR3 reads CASNPTGFSYQETQYF. CDR3 DNA sequence: TGCGCCAGCAACCCTACAGGGTTCTCGTACCAAGAGACCCAGTACTTC.

This clone was seen a few times. J is TRBJ1-1 and V is TRBV29-1; 8 positions agree with TRBD1. The germline V gene has CDR1 SQVTM and CDR2 ANQGSEA. The CDR3 length is 14 residues. The trim removed 5 bases at V and 5 bases at J, leaving 10 bases unmatched. The CDR3 DNA sequence: TGCAGCGTTTTTGAGGGCAGGGGGCATACTGAAGCTTTCTTT. Its translation is CSVFEGRGHTEAFF.

The chain joins TRBV6-5 to TRBJ1-6; D call uncertain. The length of the CDR3 is 13 residues. The V gene's germline CDR1 is MNHEY and CDR2 SVGAGI. Trimming took off 8 bases at V and 10 bases at J, with 15 bases between the two ends. CDR3 bases: TGTGCCAGCCGGTCAAAACTAGGATCACCCCTCCACTTT. It yields the protein CASRSKLGSPLHF.

The chain is built from TRBV6-6 and TRBJ2-5, with 10 bases lining up with TRBD2. Germline CDR1 reads MNHNY; CDR2 reads SVGAGI (reference sequence). J was trimmed by 6 bases and V by 7 bases; bases with no gene match: 8. The CDR3 contains 14 residues. The CDR3 bases are TGTGCCAGCAACAAGGGACTAGCGTGGAAGACCCAGTACTTC. This gives the protein CASNKGLAWKTQYF.

This clone occurred a few times. The chain combines TRBV11-3 with TRBJ2-1, with TRBD1 as a possible D gene (6 bases). The V end was cut by 2 bases, the J end by 6 bases, with 8 bases between. The CDR3 runs 13 residues. CDR1 is SGHNT, CDR2 YENEEA, per germline. For the CDR3, the DNA is TGTGCCAGCAGCTTAACACAGGGCAATGAGCAGTTCTTC. Translating it yields CASSLTQGNEQFF.

This clone showed up many times. This chain uses TRBV3-1 (or the pseudogene TRBV3-2) with TRBJ2-3, with D tentatively TRBD2 (7 bases). This CDR3 is built from 17 residues. With 0 bases removed from V and 4 bases from J, the gap between germline ends came to 17 bases. Germline CDR1 LGHDT, CDR2 YNNKEL (reference sequence). CDR3 DNA: TGTGCCAGCAGCCAAGATAGCTTTGGGGGGGCCGCAGATACGCAGTATTTT. Translated: CASSQDSFGGAADTQYF.

This clone was observed a few times. The chain employs TRBV10-3 and TRBJ2-2, with 7 bases identical to TRBD1. The CDR3 runs 13 residues. The ends lost 7 bases at V and 7 bases at J; junction bases unmatched: 6. The V gene's germline CDR1 is ENHRY and CDR2 SYGVKD. In DNA, the CDR3 is TGTGCCATCAATGACAGGGATGGCGGGGAGCTGTTTTTT. Translation gives CAINDRDGGELFF.

The V gene is TRBV7-2, the J gene TRBJ2-1; 13 nucleotides agree with TRBD2. The CDR3 totals 15 residues. CDR1 and CDR2 (germline): SGHTA, FQGNSA. V was pared by 2 bases and J by 6 bases, with 1 base of the junction left unmatched. This CDR3 reads CASSLTSGGVNEQFF. The CDR3 region has the DNA TGTGCCAGCAGCTTAACTAGCGGGGGGGTCAATGAGCAGTTCTTC.

V and J are TRBV7-2 and TRBJ2-7; TRBD1 is a possible D gene (5 bases). Germline values: CDR1 SGHTA, CDR2 FQGNSA. The V end was cut by 5 bases, the J end by 3 bases, with 11 bases between. The CDR3 length is 13 residues. The CDR3 DNA follows: TGTGCCAGCAGCCATCGCCAGGGCTACGAGCAGTACTTC. Encoded protein: CASSHRQGYEQYF. The variable domain in full, with the rest retrieved from reference TRBV7-2 and TRBJ2-7, is GAGVSQSPSNKVTEKGKDVELRCDPISGHTALYWYRQSLGQGLEFLIYFQGNSAPDKSGLPSDRFSAERTGGSVSTLTIQRTQQEDSAVYLCASSHRQGYEQYFGPGTRLTVT.

This clone appeared once. The J gene is TRBJ1-1, the V gene TRBV9; 8 nucleotides agree with TRBD1. V trimming: 4 bases; J trimming: 1 base; junction bases outside the gene matches: 3. Per the germline V gene, CDR1 is SGDLS and CDR2 is YYNGEE. This CDR3 comprises 14 residues. CDR3 amino acids: CASSKGQGNTEAFF. The DNA for the CDR3 is TGTGCCAGCAGCAAAGGACAGGGGAACACTGAAGCTTTCTTT. The full variable domain, in which reference TRBV9 and TRBJ1-1 provide the parts outside the CDR3, is DSGVTQTPKHLITATGQRVTLRCSPRSGDLSVYWYQQSLDQGLQFLIQYYNGEERAKGNILERFSAQQFPDLHSELNLSSLELGDSALYFCASSKGQGNTEAFFGQGTRLTVV.

This chain links TRBV11-2 with TRBJ2-7, with 9 nucleotides matching TRBD1. Trimming at V came to 5 bases and at J to 6 bases, leaving 8 bases not matched to a gene. Germline V gene data show CDR1 as SGHAT and CDR2 as FQNNGV. The CDR3 contains 14 residues. Here the CDR3 DNA reads TGTGCCAGCAGCGCAAAGGGACAGGGAGGCGAGCAGTACTTC. This codes for CASSAKGQGGEQYF.

The chain carries TRBV6-2 or TRBV6-3 and TRBJ2-2, with TRBD2 matching over 9 bases. The trim removed 0 bases at V and 2 bases at J, leaving 4 bases unmatched. CDR1 is MNHEY, CDR2 SVGEGT, per germline. The CDR3 runs 17 residues. The CDR3 is CASSYSRTSANTGELFF. CDR3 sequence (DNA): TGTGCCAGCAGTTACTCAAGGACTAGCGCAAACACCGGGGAGCTGTTTTTT.

The chain couples TRBV11-2 to TRBJ1-3, with 8 positions matching TRBD1. Unmatched junction bases numbered 4, after V lost 2 bases and J lost 4 bases. The CDR3 totals 15 residues. Germline CDR1 and CDR2: SGHAT and FQNNGV. The CDR3, as DNA: TGTGCCAGCAGCTTATTGGACAGGGAGGGAAACACCATATATTTT. Amino acids: CASSLLDREGNTIYF.